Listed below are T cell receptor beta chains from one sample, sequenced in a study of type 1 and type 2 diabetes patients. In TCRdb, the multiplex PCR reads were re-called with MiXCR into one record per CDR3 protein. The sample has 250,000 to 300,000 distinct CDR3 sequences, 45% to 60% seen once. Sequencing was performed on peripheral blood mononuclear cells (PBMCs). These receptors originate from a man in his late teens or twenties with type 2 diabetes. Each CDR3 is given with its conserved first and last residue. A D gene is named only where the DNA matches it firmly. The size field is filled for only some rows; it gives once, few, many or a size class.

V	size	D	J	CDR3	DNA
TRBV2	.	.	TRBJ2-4	CASSEALQWKNIQYF	TGTGCCAGCAGTGAAGCGCTTCAGTGGAAAAACATTCAGTACTTC
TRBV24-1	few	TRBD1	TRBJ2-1	CATSDWDRNNEQFF	TGTGCCACCAGTGATTGGGACAGGAACAATGAGCAGTTCTTC
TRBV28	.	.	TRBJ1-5	CASSLGRYNQPQHF	TGTGCCAGCAGTCTAGGACGGTACAATCAGCCCCAGCATTTT
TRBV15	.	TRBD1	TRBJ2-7	CATSRHLTGTGGFYEQYF	TGTGCCACCAGCAGACATCTGACCGGGACAGGGGGGTTCTACGAGCAGTACTTC
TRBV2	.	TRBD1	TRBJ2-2	CASHRDRVDTGELFF	TGTGCCAGCCACCGGGACAGGGTGGACACCGGGGAGCTGTTTTTT
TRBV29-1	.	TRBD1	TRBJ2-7	CSVQRQGPYEQYF	TGCAGCGTCCAACGACAGGGACCCTACGAGCAGTACTTC
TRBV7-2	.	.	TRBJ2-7	CASSSLGASDEQYF	TGTGCCAGCAGCTCCTTGGGGGCTAGCGACGAGCAGTACTTC
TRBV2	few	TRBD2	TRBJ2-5	CASTGTRGGRETQYF	TGTGCCAGCACTGGGACTAGGGGGGGTCGGGAGACCCAGTACTTC
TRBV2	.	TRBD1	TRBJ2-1	CAISEPSTGDEQFF	TGTGCCATCAGTGAACCCTCGACAGGGGATGAGCAGTTCTTC
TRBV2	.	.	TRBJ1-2	CASPEAGSAPGYGYTF	TGTGCCAGCCCTGAGGCGGGGTCAGCCCCTGGCTATGGCTACACCTTC
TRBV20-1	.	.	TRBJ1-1	CSADDRENTEAFF	TGCAGTGCGGACGACAGAGAGAACACTGAAGCTTTCTTT
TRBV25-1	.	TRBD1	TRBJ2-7	CASSLTGISYEQYF	TGTGCCAGCAGCTTGACAGGGATCTCCTACGAGCAGTACTTC
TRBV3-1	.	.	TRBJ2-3	CASQAVNTDTQYF	TGTGCCAGCCAAGCGGTGAACACAGATACGCAGTATTTT
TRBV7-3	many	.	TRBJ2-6	CASSLGPNSGANVLTF	TGTGCCAGCAGCTTAGGCCCGAACTCTGGGGCCAACGTCCTGACTTTC
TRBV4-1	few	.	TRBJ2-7	CASSQDPGGYSGSEQYF	TGCGCCAGCAGCCAAGATCCAGGGGGGTATTCTGGATCCGAGCAGTACTTC
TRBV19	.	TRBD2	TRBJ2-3	CASSTSSGSRTDTQYF	TGTGCCAGTAGTACCTCTAGCGGGAGTCGGACAGATACGCAGTATTTT
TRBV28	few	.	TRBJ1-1	CASSYPDREAFF	TGTGCCAGCAGTTACCCCGACAGAGAAGCTTTCTTT
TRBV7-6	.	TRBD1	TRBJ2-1	CASSLDLRRTRGSYNEQFF	TGTGCCAGCAGCTTAGATCTCCGCCGAACCAGGGGGTCCTACAATGAGCAGTTCTTC
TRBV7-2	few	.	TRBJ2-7	CASSSVWDISYEQYF	TGTGCCAGCAGCTCGGTGTGGGACATCTCCTACGAGCAGTACTTC
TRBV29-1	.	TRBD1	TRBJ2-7	CSVGRQGRAYEQYF	TGCAGCGTTGGAAGACAGGGAAGGGCGTACGAGCAGTACTTC
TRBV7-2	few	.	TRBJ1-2	CASSTPGYGYTF	TGTGCCAGCAGCACTCCAGGCTATGGCTACACCTTC
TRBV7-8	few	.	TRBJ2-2	CASSLAGGFANTGELFF	TGTGCCAGCAGCTTAGCTGGAGGCTTCGCGAACACCGGGGAGCTGTTTTTT
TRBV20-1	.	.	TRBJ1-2	CSARTGGSSYGYTF	TGCAGTGCTAGAACGGGGGGATCTAGCTATGGCTACACCTTC
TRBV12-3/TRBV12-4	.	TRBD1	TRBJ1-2	CASLSRDRVRDYGYTF	TGTGCCAGCCTGTCCCGGGACAGGGTCAGGGACTATGGCTACACCTTC
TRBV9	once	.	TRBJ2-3	CASSLGPGTSTDTQYF	TGTGCCAGCAGCTTGGGACCTGGGACTAGCACAGATACGCAGTATTTT
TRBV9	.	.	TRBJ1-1	CASSVDSRNTEAFF	TGTGCCAGCAGCGTAGATAGCAGAAACACTGAAGCTTTCTTT
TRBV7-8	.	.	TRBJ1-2	CASSFTLGTFYGYTF	TGTGCCAGCAGTTTTACCCTCGGGACATTCTATGGCTACACCTTC
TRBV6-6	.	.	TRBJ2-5	CASSYGPQGRETQYF	TGTGCCAGCAGTTACGGCCCCCAGGGTAGGGAGACCCAGTACTTC
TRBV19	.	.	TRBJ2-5	CASSIGGQETQYF	TGTGCCAGTAGTATAGGGGGGCAAGAGACCCAGTACTTC
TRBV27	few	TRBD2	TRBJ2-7	CASSLGSGRPEQYF	TGTGCCAGCAGTTTAGGGAGCGGGAGGCCCGAGCAGTACTTC
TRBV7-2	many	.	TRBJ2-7	CASSLGRRGREQYF	TGTGCCAGCAGCTTAGGTCGCAGGGGCCGCGAGCAGTACTTC
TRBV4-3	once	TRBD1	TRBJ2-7	CASSQDAQGAYEQYF	TGCGCCAGCAGCCAAGATGCGCAGGGGGCTTACGAGCAGTACTTC
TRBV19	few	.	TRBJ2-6	CASSPGGSGANVLTF	TGTGCCAGTAGTCCGGGCGGATCTGGGGCCAACGTCCTGACTTTC
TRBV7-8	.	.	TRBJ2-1	CASSLSGREQFF	TGTGCCAGCAGCTTAAGCGGTCGAGAGCAGTTCTTC
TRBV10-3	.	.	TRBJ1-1	CAISERGTEAFF	TGTGCCATCAGTGAAAGGGGCACTGAAGCTTTCTTT
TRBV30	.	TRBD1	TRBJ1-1	CALKTRTGGEAFF	TGTGCCTTGAAGACGAGGACAGGGGGGGAAGCTTTCTTT
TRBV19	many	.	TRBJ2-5	CASSIAGVETQYF	TGTGCCAGTAGTATAGCAGGAGTGGAGACCCAGTACTTC
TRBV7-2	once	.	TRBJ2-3	CASSERVSSSTDTQYF	TGTGCCAGCAGTGAAAGGGTCAGTTCTAGCACAGATACGCAGTATTTT
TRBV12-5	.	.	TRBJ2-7	CASSPGTSRSYEQYF	TGTGCCAGCAGTCCGGGGACATCTCGCTCCTACGAGCAGTACTTC
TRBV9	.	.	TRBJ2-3	CASSGGGVSTDTQYF	TGTGCCAGCAGCGGAGGAGGCGTAAGCACAGATACGCAGTATTTT
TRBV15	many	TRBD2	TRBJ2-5	CATSREKLAGQSSHETQYF	TGTGCCACCAGCAGAGAGAAGTTAGCGGGACAATCCTCCCATGAGACCCAGTACTTC
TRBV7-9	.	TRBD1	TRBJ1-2	CASSLAETGIGYTF	TGTGCCAGCAGCTTAGCGGAGACAGGGATTGGCTACACCTTC
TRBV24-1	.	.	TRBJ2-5	CATSGPGRSETQYF	TGTGCCACCAGTGGGCCGGGACGATCAGAGACCCAGTACTTC
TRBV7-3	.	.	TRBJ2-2	CAPVSSFNTGELFF	TGTGCCCCTGTAAGTAGCTTCAACACCGGGGAGCTGTTTTTT
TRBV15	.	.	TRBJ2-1	CATSRGKGEGYNEQFF	TGTGCCACCAGCAGAGGGAAGGGGGAGGGCTACAATGAGCAGTTCTTC
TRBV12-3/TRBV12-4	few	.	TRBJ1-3	CASSFGNTIYF	TGTGCCAGCAGTTTCGGAAACACCATATATTTT
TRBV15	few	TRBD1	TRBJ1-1	CATSRGGTGGTEAFF	TGTGCCACCAGCAGAGGAGGGACAGGGGGCACTGAAGCTTTCTTT
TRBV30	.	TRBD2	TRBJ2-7	CAWSFMGGSWNEQYF	TGTGCCTGGAGTTTTATGGGCGGGAGTTGGAACGAGCAGTACTTC
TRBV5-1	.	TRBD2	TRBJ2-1	CASATGTNYNEQFF	TGCGCCAGCGCTACCGGGACTAATTACAATGAGCAGTTCTTC
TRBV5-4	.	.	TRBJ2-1	CASSFGQGRYEQFF	TGTGCCAGCAGCTTTGGGCAGGGGCGGTATGAGCAGTTCTTC
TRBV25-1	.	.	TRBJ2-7	CASRESGRREQYF	TGTGCCAGCAGAGAGAGCGGTCGACGCGAGCAGTACTTC